One and the same sample provided the 2 T cell receptor beta chains below, sequenced in a study of Graves' ophthalmopathy and Graves' hyperthyroidism. RNA transcripts yielded amplified TCR beta CDR3 regions. First-round RT-PCR with HTBI primers preceded a second-round multiplex PCR. TCRdb reanalysed the multiplex PCR reads using MiXCR and keeps one entry per CDR3 protein. The sample consists of about 500,000 distinct CDR3 sequences, 39% of them appearing once. The sequencing sample was made of peripheral blood or thyroid tissue (not recorded which). The receptors come from an adult man with Graves' hyperthyroidism.

This clonotype has only a few counts. The V gene is TRBV28, the J gene TRBJ1-5; D is undetermined. Trimming took off 2 bases at V and 11 bases at J, with 10 bases between the two ends. This CDR3 comprises 12 residues. Germline V gene data show CDR1 as MDHEN and CDR2 as SYDVKM. CDR3 nucleotide sequence: TGTGCCAGCAGTTTAGTCGGACTCACCCAGCATTTT. It is translated as CASSLVGLTQHF.

At least ten counts were recorded for this clonotype. The rearrangement uses TRBV4-1 and TRBJ2-7, with D tentatively TRBD2 (6 bases). CDR1 and CDR2 (germline): MGHRA, YSYEKL. V shed 3 bases and J shed 0 bases, with 9 bases lying between them. The CDR3 contains 14 residues. CDR3 nucleotide sequence: TGCGCCAGCAGCCAGCGGGGAGACTCCTACGAGCAGTACTTC. This codes for CASSQRGDSYEQYF.